Here is one TCR beta chain with its context. Its specificity is unknown. These data belong to a study of shared clonotypes between healthy human individuals. Study at large: The study enrolled two women and three men aged 18 to 49. Points from the study as a whole: The sharing of 4.5% to 5% of naive CD4 clonotypes was seen across a few donors.

Sequencing was performed with immunoSEQ multiplex PCR; in TCRdb, only in-frame clones are kept and a portion is missing. The sample has about 960,000 clones, 60% to 85% seen once. The CDR3 has 14 amino acids. The germline V gene encodes CDR1 SGHTS and CDR2 YDEGEE. Trimming removed 8 bases at V and 3 bases at J, with 15 bases between. Sequencing used memory CD4+ T cells sorted from blood. Subset indicated: CD45RA-negative fraction. The chain has TRBV5-8 and TRBJ2-1; D might be TRBD1 (6 bases). This clonotype was sampled from a man aged 18 to 30 in good health. The CDR3 loop reads CASRSGTIYNEQFF. CDR3 coding DNA: TGTGCCAGTCGATCAGGGACAATCTACAATGAGCAGTTCTTC.